This T cell receptor beta chain was sequenced during a study of T-cell reconstitution after alpha-beta-depleted transplantation in children. Study observations and caveats: Surviving thymic progenitors and recipient T cells were the source of high TCRbeta diversity at day 60 in some patients. From newly produced T cells came most of the T-cell counts and diversity one year after transplant.

V lost 4 bases to trimming and J lost 5 bases, with 11 bases between them. The CDR3 extends over 13 amino acids. Unique molecular identifiers were incorporated during preparation of the TCRbeta library. TCRdb re-called the PCR reads with MiXCR, one entry per CDR3 protein. The sample lists more than 400,000 distinct CDR3 sequences, over 9.5% occurring once. This clonotype was seen at least ten times. Its antigen remains unidentified. This specimen consisted of PBMCs, mostly from graft donor cells, obtained 180 days after TCRalphabeta/CD19-depleted stem cell transplant. The receptor comes from a female patient between 2 and 15 years old who had a stem cell transplant for aplastic anemia, so the T cells may come from the graft donor. J is TRBJ1-2 and V is TRBV12-3 or TRBV12-4, with a possible D match to TRBD1 (6 bases). CDR3 nucleotides: TGTGCCAGCAGTTCCACTGGACAGTATGGCTACACCTTC. Amino acids: CASSSTGQYGYTF.